This T cell receptor (beta chain) was identified during a study of PD-L1 blockade in urothelial cancer. Study context: At some point between 2014 and 2016 therapy began: atezolizumab 1,200 mg intravenously every 3 weeks. After treatment start, blood was analyzed at 3 weeks (second dose) and at 6 weeks.

The ends lost 0 bases at V and 2 bases at J; junction bases unmatched: 3. The CDR3 spans 15 residues. The V gene's germline CDR1 is SGHRS and CDR2 YFSETQ. This sample's time point: peripheral blood 6 weeks after treatment start. Diagnoses among patients were locally advanced or metastatic urothelial carcinoma. Method: immunoSEQ multiplex PCR; TCRdb's copy keeps in-frame clones and lacks some. The sample has some 110,000 clones, approximately 90% seen once. This clonotype was sampled from a man aged 60 to 75 with urothelial cancer. The chain is built from TRBV5-1 and TRBJ2-3; 7 nucleotides align to TRBD2. The starting material was PBMCs, obtained around atezolizumab (anti-PD-L1) treatment. The CDR3 DNA reads TGCGCCAGCAGCTTGGAGGCGGGGGTCACAGATACGCAGTATTTT. This codes for CASSLEAGVTDTQYF.